This T cell receptor (beta chain) was identified during a study of blood T cell repertoires in COVID-19. Study-wide background: T cells, B-cell-depleted T cells, or PBMCs provided the cDNA or gDNA that served as material.

This clone was counted a single time. CDR3 size: 16 residues. Germline CDR1 MDHEN, CDR2 SYDVKM. The J segment lost 7 bases and the V segment lost 6 bases, leaving 8 bases of the junction unmatched. Using immunoSEQ multiplex PCR, the repertoire was profiled, and TCRdb retains in-frame clones only, with some absent. The table shows under 250,000 clones, with almost 90% occurring only once. This receptor was taken from an elderly man with acute or convalescent COVID-19. The sequencing input was peripheral blood. V and J are TRBV28 and TRBJ2-1, with 14 bases lining up with TRBD2. The CDR3: CASSLTSGRAGNEQFF. CDR3 nucleotides: TGTGCCAGCAGCCTGACTAGCGGGAGGGCCGGGAATGAGCAGTTCTTC.